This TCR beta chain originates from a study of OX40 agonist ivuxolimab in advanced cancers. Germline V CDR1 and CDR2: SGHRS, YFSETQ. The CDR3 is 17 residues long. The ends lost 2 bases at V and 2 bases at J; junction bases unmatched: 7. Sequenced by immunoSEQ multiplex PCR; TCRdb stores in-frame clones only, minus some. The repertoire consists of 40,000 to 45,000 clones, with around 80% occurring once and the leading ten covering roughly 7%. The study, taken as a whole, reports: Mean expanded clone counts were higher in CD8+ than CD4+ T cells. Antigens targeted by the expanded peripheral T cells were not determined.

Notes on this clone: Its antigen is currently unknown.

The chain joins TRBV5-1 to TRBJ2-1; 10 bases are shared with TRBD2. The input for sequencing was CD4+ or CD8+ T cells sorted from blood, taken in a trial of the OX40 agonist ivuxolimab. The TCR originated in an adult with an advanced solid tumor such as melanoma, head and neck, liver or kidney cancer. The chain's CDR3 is CASSFASGRSAYNEQFF. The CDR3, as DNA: TGCGCCAGCAGCTTCGCTAGCGGGAGATCCGCCTACAATGAGCAGTTCTTC.